This T cell receptor (beta chain) was retrieved from a study of CD8+ T cells in alopecia areata. The overall study: Treated patients were given oral tofacitinib, which was dosed at 5 to 10 mg twice daily.

This CDR3 has 15 amino acids. Germline V CDR1 and CDR2: MNHEY, SVGAGI. V lost 0 bases to trimming and J lost 3 bases, with 9 bases between them. Reverse transcription of extracted RNA yielded cDNA, which provided the sequencing template. Using immunoSEQ multiplex PCR, the repertoire was profiled, and TCRdb retains in-frame clones only, with some absent. The sample has some 130,000 clones; about 50% are singletons. Peripheral blood, together with lesional scalp punch biopsies, was collected from alopecia areata patients. PBMC-derived CD4+ and CD8+ T cells were sorted. The V gene is TRBV6-5, the J gene TRBJ2-1; possibly TRBD1 for D (6 bases). The sample in question was CD8+ T cells sorted from blood, obtained at week 0. This clonotype was obtained from a human donor with alopecia areata. Written as DNA, the CDR3 is TGTGCCAGCAGTTACTCACAGGGCAGCTACAATGAGCAGTTCTTC. As protein: CASSYSQGSYNEQFF.